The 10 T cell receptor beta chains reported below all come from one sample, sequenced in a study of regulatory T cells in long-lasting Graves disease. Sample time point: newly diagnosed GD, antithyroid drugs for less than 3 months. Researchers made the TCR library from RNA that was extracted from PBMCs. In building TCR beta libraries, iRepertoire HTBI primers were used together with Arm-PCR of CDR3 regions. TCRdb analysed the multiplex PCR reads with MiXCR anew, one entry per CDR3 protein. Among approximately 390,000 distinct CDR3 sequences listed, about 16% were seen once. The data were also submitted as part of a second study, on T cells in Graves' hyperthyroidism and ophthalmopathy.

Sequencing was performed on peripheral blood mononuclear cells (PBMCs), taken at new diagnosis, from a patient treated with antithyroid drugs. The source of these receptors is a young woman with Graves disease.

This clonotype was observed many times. The CDR3 sequence: CASKAGQLRETQYF. For the CDR3, the DNA is TGTGCCAGCAAAGCCGGACAGCTCCGAGAGACCCAGTACTTC. V is TRBV2 and J is TRBJ2-5; D may be TRBD1 (6 bases). V shed 7 bases and J shed 4 bases, with 16 bases lying between them. The CDR3 has 14 residues. Germline V lookup: CDR1 SNHLY, CDR2 FYNNEI.

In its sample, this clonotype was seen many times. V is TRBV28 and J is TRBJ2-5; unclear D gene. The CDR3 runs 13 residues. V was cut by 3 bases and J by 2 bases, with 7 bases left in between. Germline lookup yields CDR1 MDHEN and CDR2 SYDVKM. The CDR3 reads CASSLAQQETQYF. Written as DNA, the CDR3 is TGTGCCAGCAGTTTGGCTCAGCAAGAGACCCAGTACTTC.

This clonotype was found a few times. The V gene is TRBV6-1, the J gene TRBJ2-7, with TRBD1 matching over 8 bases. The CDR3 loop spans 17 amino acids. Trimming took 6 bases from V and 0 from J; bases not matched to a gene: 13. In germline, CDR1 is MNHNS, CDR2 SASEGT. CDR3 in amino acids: CASRNYRDRRSSYEQYF. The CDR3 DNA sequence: TGTGCCAGCAGAAACTACCGGGACAGGAGGAGCTCCTACGAGCAGTACTTC.

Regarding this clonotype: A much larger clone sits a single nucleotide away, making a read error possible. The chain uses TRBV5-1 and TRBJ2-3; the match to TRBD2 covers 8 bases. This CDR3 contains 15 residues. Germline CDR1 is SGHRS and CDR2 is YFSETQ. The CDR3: CASCLIGGASYTQYF. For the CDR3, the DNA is TGCGCCAGCTGCTTGATCGGGGGGGCAAGCTATACGCAGTATTTT.

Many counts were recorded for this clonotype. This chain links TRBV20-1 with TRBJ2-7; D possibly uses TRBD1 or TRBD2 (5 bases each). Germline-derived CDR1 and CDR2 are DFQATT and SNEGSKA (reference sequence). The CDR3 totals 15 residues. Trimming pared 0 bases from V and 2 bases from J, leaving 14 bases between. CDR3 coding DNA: TGCAGTGCTAGAGAAGTCGAGGGGCGAGCCTACGAGCAGTACTTC. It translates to CSAREVEGRAYEQYF.

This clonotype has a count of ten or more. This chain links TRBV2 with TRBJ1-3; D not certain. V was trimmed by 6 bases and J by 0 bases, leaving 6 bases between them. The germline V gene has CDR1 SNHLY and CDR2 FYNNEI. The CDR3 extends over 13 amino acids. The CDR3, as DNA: TGTGCCAGCAGCGAAAACTCTGGAAACACCATATATTTT. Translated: CASSENSGNTIYF.

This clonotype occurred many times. The CDR3 spells CASSPTGGVSSGANVLTF. The CDR3 DNA follows: TGTGCCAGCAGCCCAACAGGGGGCGTATCTTCTGGGGCCAACGTCCTGACTTTC. The chain links TRBV3-1 to TRBJ2-6; 9 bases fit TRBD1. The CDR3 sequence is 18 residues long. The V segment lost 4 bases and the J segment 1 base; nucleotides outside the gene matches: 8. From germline, CDR1 is LGHDT and CDR2 YNNKEL (reference sequence).

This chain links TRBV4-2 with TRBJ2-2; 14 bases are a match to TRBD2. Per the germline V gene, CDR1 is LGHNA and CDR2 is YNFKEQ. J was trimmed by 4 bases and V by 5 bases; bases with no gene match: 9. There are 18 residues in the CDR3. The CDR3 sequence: CASSSGTSGSSVTGELFF. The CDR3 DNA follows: TGTGCCAGCAGCAGTGGGACTAGCGGGAGCTCGGTCACCGGGGAGCTGTTTTTT.

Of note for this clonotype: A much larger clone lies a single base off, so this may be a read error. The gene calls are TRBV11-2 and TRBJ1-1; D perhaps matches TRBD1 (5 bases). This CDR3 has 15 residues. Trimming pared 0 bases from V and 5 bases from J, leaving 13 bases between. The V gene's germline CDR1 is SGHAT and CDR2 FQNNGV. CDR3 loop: CASSLDGTTWTEAFF. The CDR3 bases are TGTGCCAGCAGCTTAGATGGGACTACTTGGACTGAAGCTTTCTTT.

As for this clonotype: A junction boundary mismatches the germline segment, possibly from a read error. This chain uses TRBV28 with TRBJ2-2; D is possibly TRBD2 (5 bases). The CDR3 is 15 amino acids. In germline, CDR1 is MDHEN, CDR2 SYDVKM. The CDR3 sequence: CASRDMTSRAGELLF. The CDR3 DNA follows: TGTGCCAGCAGAGATATGACGAGCCGGGCCGGGGAGCTGCTTTTT.